In its sample, the clone carrying this T cell receptor beta chain was seen a few times. TCRdb re-derived calls from the 5' RACE reads in MiXCR, one entry per CDR3 protein. The table shows hundreds of thousands of distinct CDR3 sequences, with roughly 15% occurring only once. This specimen belongs to a study of T-cell memory formation after mild COVID-19. Trimming left V 0 bases short and J 4 bases short, with 9 bases between. The CDR3 extends over 14 amino acids. CDR1 is SGDLS and CDR2 is YYNGEE in the germline V gene. Sequenced input: PBMCs or a T cell subset sorted from them (not recorded which). This sequence joins TRBV9 and TRBJ2-3; D ambiguous. The sequence derives from a man aged 18 to 35 who had mild COVID-19 (a few samples of this study predate the infection). Cell type and time point are not known. The CDR3 DNA sequence: TGTGCCAGCAGCGTAGGCAGGCCGTCAGATACGCAGTATTTT. As protein: CASSVGRPSDTQYF.